One sample yielded the 24 T cell receptor beta chains listed below, sequenced in a study of T cells in women clearing cervical HPV infection. The protocol was immunoSEQ multiplex PCR, while the TCRdb copy is restricted to in-frame clones and leaves out a portion. Reported are about 14,000 clones; the ten largest clones contain 6% to 9%. Sequencing was carried out using blood buffy coat. Receptors were obtained from a woman aged 18-69 years with a cervical HPV16 infection that either progressed to CIN3+ or cleared (not recorded which).

As concerns this clone: The sequence runs out 3 residues before the end of the CDR3; the remainder is reconstructed from the germline J gene. The chain has TRBV20-1 and TRBJ2-5, with D possibly matching TRBD2 (5 bases). Trimming pared 3 bases from V and 0 bases from J, leaving 5 bases between. This CDR3 comprises 12 residues. CDR1 and CDR2 (germline): DFQATT, SNEGSKA (reference sequence). CDR3 region: CSARDYQETQYF. Incomplete CDR3 DNA: TGCAGTGCTAGGGACTACCAAGAGACC.

As for this clone: The observed sequence ends 3 residues before the CDR3 terminus, with the missing tail filled in from the germline J gene. The rearrangement joins TRBV20-1 to TRBJ2-3; 8 bases align to TRBD1. The V gene end was trimmed by 6 bases and the J gene end by 2 bases; junction bases not matched to a gene: 10. The CDR3 contains 15 residues. The germline V gene has CDR1 DFQATT and CDR2 SNEGSKA (reference sequence). CDR3 in amino acids: CSASGRTGTTDTQYF. CDR3 DNA (partial): TGCAGTGCCTCGGGGCGGACAGGGACCACAGATACG.

About this clone itself: Read coverage stops 3 residues before the CDR3 terminus; the germline J gene supplies the remainder. The V gene is TRBV13, the J gene TRBJ2-2; 8 positions match TRBD1. The CDR3 sequence is 14 residues long. Germline V gives CDR1 PRHDT, CDR2 FYEKMQ (reference sequence). CDR3 DNA, as far as it was read: TGTGCCAGCAGCAAGAATCAGGGGGCTGAAAAG. Protein: CASSKNQGAEK. The full CDR3 sequence reads CASSKNQGAEKLFF. Filled out from reference TRBV13 and TRBJ2-2, the complete variable domain reads AAGVIQSPRHLIKEKRETATLKCYPIPRHDTVYWYQQGPGQDPQFLISFYEKMQSDKGSIPDRFSAQQFSDYHSELNMSSLELGDSALYFCASSKNQGAEKLFFGEGSRLTVL.

About this clone itself: The sequenced fragment ends 3 residues before the CDR3 boundary, so the rest is inferred from the germline J gene. V and J are TRBV7-7 and TRBJ2-3; a weak D match, TRBD2 (6 bases). CDR1 is SSHAT, CDR2 FNYEAQ, per germline (reference sequence). The CDR3 has 15 residues. The CDR3 bases that were read are TGTGCCAGCAGCTTAGTCGACGGGTCGGGGGAGACG. This sequence encodes CASSLVDGSGET. The whole CDR3 protein is CASSLVDGSGETQYF.

CDR3 DNA, as far as it was read: TGCAGTGCTAGAGTAATGGATACG. Translating gives CSARVMDT. In full, the CDR3 reads CSARVMDTQYF. This chain uses TRBV20-1 with TRBJ2-3; D unresolved. The CDR3 end is not reached by the read, which stops 3 residues before it; the germline J gene fills it in. This CDR3 comprises 11 residues. Germline V gives CDR1 DFQATT, CDR2 SNEGSKA (reference sequence). Trimming stripped 1 base from V and 6 bases from J, with 5 bases between.

For this clone: Read coverage stops 3 residues before the CDR3 terminus; the germline J gene supplies the remainder. V and J are TRBV7-2 and TRBJ1-1; D uncertain. The germline V and J ends were trimmed by 1 base and 3 bases, with 9 bases remaining between them. This CDR3 contains 14 residues. Germline CDR1 and CDR2: SGHTA and FQGNSA. Incomplete CDR3 DNA: TGTGCCAGCAGCTTAGTAGGCCGGGACACTGAA. Its translation: CASSLVGRDTE. In full, the CDR3 reads CASSLVGRDTEAFF.

Note on this clone: The read terminates 3 residues before the CDR3 end, so the remaining end is supplied by the germline J gene. The chain combines TRBV7-2 with TRBJ2-5; TRBD1 or TRBD2 may be the D gene (6 bases each). Deletions cut 0 bases from V and 5 bases from J, with 13 bases between. The CDR3 runs 15 residues. Germline CDR1 reads SGHTA; CDR2 reads FQGNSA. The CDR3 bases that were read are TGTGCCAGCAGCTTAGCGCTCCAGGGGAGGGAGACC. Encoded protein: CASSLALQGRET. The entire CDR3 protein is CASSLALQGRETQYF. Variable domain in full (rest from reference TRBV7-2 and TRBJ2-5): GAGVSQSPSNKVTEKGKDVELRCDPISGHTALYWYRQSLGQGLEFLIYFQGNSAPDKSGLPSDRFSAERTGGSVSTLTIQRTQQEDSAVYLCASSLALQGRETQYFGPGTRLLVL.

On this clone: The read stops 3 residues short of the end of the CDR3; the missing end is completed from the germline J gene. The J gene is TRBJ2-7, the V gene TRBV7-9; no clear D. The CDR3 has 14 amino acids. Trimming pared 5 bases from V and 0 bases from J, leaving 11 bases between. In germline, CDR1 is SEHNR, CDR2 FQNEAQ (reference sequence). The part of the CDR3 DNA that was read is TGTGCCAGCAGCACCGGGTCGAGCTCCTACGAG. Translation: CASSTGSSSYE. In full, the CDR3 is CASSTGSSSYEQYF.

For this clone: The read halts 3 residues ahead of the CDR3 end, with the missing end drawn from the germline J gene. The V and J genes are TRBV7-2 and TRBJ2-4; D is tentatively TRBD1 or TRBD2 (5 bases each). The length of the CDR3 is 15 residues. Germline CDR1 and CDR2: SGHTA and FQGNSA. The CDR3 bases that were read are TGTGCCAGCAGCGAGGGCCCCAGGGCGGCGGTTGGT. Protein product: CASSEGPRAAVG. The whole CDR3 sequence is CASSEGPRAAVGQYF. Full variable domain (remainder filled in from reference TRBV7-2 and TRBJ2-4): GAGVSQSPSNKVTEKGKDVELRCDPISGHTALYWYRQSLGQGLEFLIYFQGNSAPDKSGLPSDRFSAERTGGSVSTLTIQRTQQEDSAVYLCASSEGPRAAVGQYFGAGTRLSVL.

As regards this clone: The missing CDR3 end, 3 residues past where the read stops, is filled in from the germline J gene. This rearrangement joins TRBV7-2 to TRBJ2-3, with 9 bases identical to TRBD2. Germline V gives CDR1 SGHTA, CDR2 FQGNSA. This CDR3 has 15 residues. The CDR3 bases that were read are TGTGCCAGCAGCTCGAGGCGGGGGGGACAAGAGACG. Its protein product is CASSSRRGGQET. The whole CDR3 region reads CASSSRRGGQETQYF.

A remark on this clone: One end of the junction is discordant with germline, which a read error may explain. The read terminates 3 residues ahead of where the CDR3 ends, so the germline J gene completes it. The rearrangement uses TRBV7-9 and TRBJ1-6; perhaps TRBD1 as D (5 bases). This CDR3 contains 14 residues. CDR1 SEHNR and CDR2 FQNEAQ come from the germline V gene (reference sequence). CDR3 residues: CASSLAGANSSLHF. The covered CDR3 bases are TGTGCCAGCAGCTTAGCTGGGGCGAATTCATCC.

With respect to this clone: Read coverage stops 3 residues before the CDR3 terminus; the germline J gene supplies the remainder. The V call is TRBV5-1, the J call TRBJ2-2; D is possibly TRBD1 (6 bases). The germline CDR1 and CDR2 sequences are SGHRS and YFSETQ. V was trimmed by 0 bases and J by 1 base, leaving 7 bases between them. The CDR3 extends over 15 amino acids. The CDR3 loop reads CASSLGQVNTGELFF. The CDR3 DNA, read in part, is TGCGCCAGCAGCTTGGGACAGGTGAACACCGGGGAG.

Details on this clone: The read is 3 residues too short to cover the CDR3 end, so that end is filled in from the germline J gene. The rearrangement links TRBV6-2 or TRBV6-3 to TRBJ1-4, with a weak D call TRBD1 (6 bases). CDR3 length: 15 amino acids. The V gene's germline CDR1 is MNHEY and CDR2 SVGEGT. The CDR3 loop reads CASRTRDMLNSPLFF. CDR3 DNA, as far as it was read: TGTGCCAGCAGGACCCGGGACATGTTAAATTCACCA.

Details on this clone: Read data end 3 residues before the CDR3 end; the end is taken from the germline J gene. The V call is TRBV12-3 or TRBV12-4, the J call TRBJ1-1; D is ambiguous. Trimming took 6 bases from V and 4 from J, leaving 12 bases between them. CDR3 length: 13 residues. Partial CDR3 DNA: TGTGCCAGCAGCCCAAGGAGGGTCACTGAA. It is translated as CASSPRRVTE. The entire CDR3 reads CASSPRRVTEAFF.

As for this clone: The observed sequence ends 3 residues before the CDR3 terminus, with the missing tail filled in from the germline J gene. The chain joins TRBV14 to TRBJ2-2; tentatively, D is TRBD1 (5 bases). Germline-derived CDR1 and CDR2 are SGHDN and FVKESK. V was pared by 6 bases and J by 0 bases, with 8 bases between. The CDR3 has 14 amino acids. CDR3 DNA (partial): TGTGCCAGCAGGGACAAAACGAACACCGGGGAG. It specifies CASRDKTNTGE. The CDR3 in its entirety is CASRDKTNTGELFF.

In the case of this clone: The read ends 3 residues before the CDR3 terminus; that terminus is restored from the germline J gene. V usage is TRBV5-4 and J usage is TRBJ2-7, with D tentatively TRBD1 (5 bases). This CDR3 is 15 amino acids long. The V and J ends lost 5 bases and 1 base respectively, with 16 bases between them. CDR1 and CDR2 from the germline V gene are SGHNT and YYREEE (reference sequence). Here the CDR3 reads CASSPEPQDSYEQYF. CDR3 bases read: TGTGCCAGCAGTCCGGAGCCACAGGATTCCTACGAG.

About this clone itself: Sequencing ends 3 residues short of the CDR3 end; the germline J gene provides the rest. This chain joins TRBV10-3 and TRBJ2-5; 9 nucleotides align to TRBD1. CDR1 is ENHRY, CDR2 SYGVKD, per germline. The CDR3 spans 15 residues. V dropped 4 bases and J dropped 3; count of bases not matched to a gene: 6. CDR3 DNA, as far as it was read: TGTGCCATCAGTGCGGGACAGGGTTTTGAAGAGACC. Translated: CAISAGQGFEET. The whole CDR3 protein is CAISAGQGFEETQYF.

About this clone: Sequence at one end of the junction differs from germline and may be a read error. The read terminates 3 residues before the CDR3 end, so the remaining end is supplied by the germline J gene. The same CDR3 also results from other DNA sequences found in this sample. V is TRBV29-1 and J is TRBJ1-3; 7 bases agree with TRBD1. Per the germline V gene, CDR1 is SQVTM and CDR2 is ANQGSEA. The CDR3 covers 13 residues. This CDR3 reads CSAEQGSGNTIYF. The covered CDR3 bases are TGCAGCGCTGAACAGGGGTCTGGAAACACC.

Note on this clone: Sequencing ends 3 residues short of the CDR3 end; the germline J gene provides the rest. The chain couples TRBV19 to TRBJ1-2, with 7 bases identical to TRBD1. CDR3 size: 14 residues. From germline, CDR1 is LNHDA and CDR2 SQIVND (reference sequence). V trimming: 7 bases; J trimming: 3 bases; junction bases outside the gene matches: 8. CDR3 DNA (partial): TGTGCCAGTAATCAAGCCGGGACAGACTATGGC. Translating gives CASNQAGTDYG. The whole CDR3 reads CASNQAGTDYGYTF.

Remarks on this clone: Its ends do not fully match the called genes, so a read error is possible. The CDR3 end lies 3 residues beyond the end of the read and is filled in from the germline J gene. J is TRBJ2-3 and V is TRBV6-4; D perhaps matches TRBD1 (6 bases). The CDR3 sequence is 17 residues long. From germline, CDR1 is MRHNA and CDR2 SNTAGT. The sequenced CDR3 bases are TGTGCCAGCAGTGACCCGAACAGGGCGACAAGCACAGGTACG. It encodes CASSDPNRATSTGT. The full-length CDR3 reads as CASSDPNRATSTGTQYF.

Notes on this clone: The CDR3 extends 3 residues past the end of the read, so its final part is completed from the germline J gene. The rearrangement joins TRBV20-1 to TRBJ2-7; 13 bases fit TRBD2. The CDR3 has 16 amino acids. J was trimmed by 2 bases and V by 6 bases; bases with no gene match: 10. Germline CDR1 and CDR2: DFQATT and SNEGSKA (reference sequence). CDR3 bases read: TGCAGTGCCGCCGGGACTAGCGGGGAGTCGGCCTACGAG. It yields the protein CSAAGTSGESAYE. The whole CDR3 is CSAAGTSGESAYEQYF.

About this clone itself: The read is 3 residues too short to cover the CDR3 end, so that end is filled in from the germline J gene. This rearrangement joins TRBV6-2 or TRBV6-3 to TRBJ2-1, with D perhaps matching TRBD2 (5 bases). Between the trimmed V and J ends, which lost 5 bases and 5 bases, there was a span of 19 bases. Germline CDR1 MNHEY, CDR2 SVGEGT. CDR3 length equals 16 residues. CDR3 DNA (partial): TGTGCCAGCAGTACCACCCCCGCGGGCCTCAACAATGAG. Translation: CASSTTPAGLNNE. The whole CDR3 is CASSTTPAGLNNEQFF.

As regards this clone: The read terminates 3 residues before the CDR3 end, so the remaining end is supplied by the germline J gene. The rearrangement uses TRBV7-9 and TRBJ1-2; D is perhaps TRBD1 (6 bases). This CDR3 comprises 15 residues. With 4 bases removed from V and 5 bases from J, the gap between germline ends came to 17 bases. CDR1 is SEHNR, CDR2 FQNEAQ, per germline (reference sequence). CDR3 sequence: CASSSIQGSEYGYTF. The CDR3 DNA, read in part, is TGTGCCAGCAGCTCTATACAGGGCTCGGAATATGGC. The variable domain in full, with the rest retrieved from reference TRBV7-9 and TRBJ1-2, is DTGVSQNPRHKITKRGQNVTFRCDPISEHNRLYWYRQTLGQGPEFLTYFQNEAQLEKSRLLSDRFSAERPKGSFSTLEIQRTEQGDSAMYLCASSSIQGSEYGYTFGSGTRLTVV.

This CDR3 is CASSRRRDTQYF. The CDR3 bases that were read are TGTGCCAGCTCACGCCGCCGGGATACG. V is TRBV18 and J is TRBJ2-3; D call uncertain. The observed sequence ends 3 residues before the CDR3 terminus, with the missing tail filled in from the germline J gene. This CDR3 spans 12 amino acids. With 4 bases removed from V and 6 bases from J, the gap between germline ends came to 8 bases. In germline, CDR1 is KGHSH, CDR2 LQKENI.